Sequencing of this T cell receptor (beta chain) was carried out in a study of T cell changes during pregnancy in multiple sclerosis. Germline CDR1 and CDR2: SGHDT and YYEEEE. The CDR3 covers 13 residues. Deletions cut 6 bases from V and 2 bases from J, with 10 bases between. Sequencing was performed with immunoSEQ multiplex PCR; in TCRdb, only in-frame clones are kept and a portion is missing. The table has fewer than 130,000 clones, approximately 90% seen once; the top ten hold 3.5%. Source: peripheral blood, taken after pregnancy. The clonotype comes from a female donor with multiple sclerosis, enrolled in a pregnancy study. The rearrangement uses TRBV5-6 and TRBJ2-3; D perhaps matches TRBD1 (5 bases). This CDR3 reads CASKTAITDTQYF. CDR3 sequence (DNA): TGTGCCAGCAAGACAGCTATCACAGATACGCAGTATTTT.